This is a list of T cell receptor beta chains from one sample in a study of long-term antiretroviral therapy in people with HIV. The table came from immunoSEQ multiplex PCR; TCRdb's copy has only in-frame clones and leaves some out. Of more than 11,000 clones in the sample, 70% to 80% were seen once. The sequenced sample was unsorted PBMCs, obtained 1.3 years before starting antiretroviral therapy. All receptors come from a man in his forties or fifties with HIV. The CDR3 runs from the conserved cysteine through the conserved F or W. The D gene is left open where the match is weak. The size of a clone is reported for some rows only, either as once, few or many, or as a class for expanded clones.

cdr3_aa cdr3_nt v_call d_call clone_size j_call
CASSYDGQTDTQYF TGTGCCAGCAGTTATGATGGGCAGACCGATACGCAGTATTTT TRBV6-5 . . TRBJ2-3
CAISENPGQGYNSPLHF TGTGCCATCAGTGAAAACCCGGGACAGGGCTATAATTCACCCCTCCACTTT TRBV10-3 TRBD1 . TRBJ1-6
CASSSPRDRNYGYTF TGTGCCAGCAGTTCCCCCCGGGACAGGAACTATGGCTACACCTTC TRBV6-5 TRBD1 . TRBJ1-2
CASSGGGQGANIQYF TGTGCCAGCAGTGGGGGGGGACAGGGGGCAAACATTCAGTACTTC TRBV6-1 TRBD1 . TRBJ2-4
CASSPRENTEAFF TGTGCCAGCTCACCACGAGAGAACACTGAAGCTTTCTTT TRBV18 . . TRBJ1-1
CASSLGPIDYEQYF TGTGCCAGCAGCTTGGGGCCAATAGACTACGAGCAGTACTTC TRBV5-5 . . TRBJ2-7
CAVRAAGGRETQYF TGTGCCGTCCGGGCCGCGGGGGGGAGGGAGACCCAGTACTTC TRBV10-3 TRBD2 . TRBJ2-5
CASSLGEQYF TGTGCCAGCAGTTTGGGGGAGCAGTACTTC TRBV27 . . TRBJ2-7
CASSPPGRTVFTDTQYF TGTGCCAGCAGCCCCCCGGGGAGGACAGTCTTCACAGATACGCAGTATTTT TRBV7-9 . few TRBJ2-3
CASSVGGQGALGGYTF TGTGCCAGCAGCGTCGGGGGACAGGGGGCACTGGGAGGCTACACCTTC TRBV9 TRBD1 . TRBJ1-2
CASSERRGGTGAYEQYF TGCGCCAGCAGTGAAAGGCGGGGCGGGACAGGGGCCTACGAGCAGTACTTC TRBV10-1 TRBD1 few TRBJ2-7
CASSPPRGTGAGNTIYF TGTGCCAGCTCACCACCACGTGGGACCGGGGCTGGAAACACCATATATTTT TRBV18 . . TRBJ1-3
CASSPVERAREETQYF TGTGCCAGCAGTCCCGTAGAGCGTGCAAGAGAAGAGACCCAGTACTTC TRBV7-9 . once TRBJ2-5
CASSELRQGAGVGELFF TGTGCCAGCAGTGAACTCCGACAGGGGGCCGGTGTCGGGGAGCTGTTTTTT TRBV25-1 TRBD1 once TRBJ2-2
CASSLLSGRGSSKGNQPQHF TGTGCCAGCAGCTTACTTTCGGGCAGGGGATCTTCGAAGGGCAATCAGCCCCAGCATTTT TRBV7-6 . . TRBJ1-5
CASSKGGTDYEQYF TGTGCCAGCAGCAAAGGGGGCACCGACTACGAGCAGTACTTC TRBV14 TRBD1 . TRBJ2-7
CSVEDPGGTDTQYF TGCAGCGTTGAAGACCCAGGGGGCACAGATACGCAGTATTTT TRBV29-1 . . TRBJ2-3
CASKTRGRGETQYF TGTGCCAGCAAGACGAGGGGGCGCGGAGAGACCCAGTACTTC TRBV7-8 TRBD1 . TRBJ2-5
CASSLAVYGLAGDYSTDTQYF TGCGCCAGCAGCTTGGCGGTTTATGGGCTAGCGGGGGATTATAGCACAGATACGCAGTATTTT TRBV5-1 TRBD2 once TRBJ2-3
CASTLGGSRGEQYF TGCGCCAGCACTTTGGGGGGATCTCGAGGCGAGCAGTACTTC TRBV5-1 . few TRBJ2-7
CASIPLDSLSSVQYF TGTGCCAGCATCCCCTTGGACAGCCTCTCCTCGGTTCAGTACTTC TRBV7-9 . . TRBJ2-4
CASIGLAGRTDTQYF TGCGCCAGCATCGGACTAGCGGGGCGCACAGATACGCAGTATTTT TRBV23-1 TRBD2 . TRBJ2-3
CASSPWTGTGAFF TGTGCCAGCAGCCCTTGGACCGGAACTGGCGCTTTCTTT TRBV11-1 . . TRBJ1-1
CASTPPGQGGEQYF TGTGCCAGCACTCCCCCGGGACAGGGCGGCGAGCAGTACTTC TRBV6-5 TRBD1 . TRBJ2-7
CASSLVQISEQFF TGCGCCAGCAGCTTGGTTCAGATTTCAGAGCAGTTCTTC TRBV5-1 . . TRBJ2-1
CASSEQGRNSPLHF TGTGCCAGCAGTGAACAGGGTAGAAATTCACCCCTCCACTTT TRBV25-1 . . TRBJ1-6
CASSYGVTSGPETQYF TGTGCCAGCAGTTACGGAGTTACTAGCGGGCCGGAGACCCAGTACTTC TRBV6-6 TRBD2 . TRBJ2-5
CAIRGEQAGELFF TGTGCCATCAGGGGGGAGCAGGCCGGGGAGCTGTTTTTT TRBV10-3 . . TRBJ2-2
CASDSHRVGWGYSPLHF TGTGCCAGTGACTCCCACAGGGTCGGCTGGGGATATTCACCCCTCCACTTT TRBV2 . medium-sized TRBJ1-6
CAWNTGVNEKLFF TGTGCCTGGAATACGGGAGTTAATGAAAAACTGTTTTTT TRBV30 . . TRBJ1-4
CASSLGGGNYGYTF TGTGCCAGCAGTCTAGGGGGAGGGAACTATGGCTACACCTTC TRBV6-1 . once TRBJ1-2